Each of the 30 T cell receptor beta chains below was sequenced from the same sample in a study of shared clonotypes between healthy human individuals. TCRdb keeps only in-frame clones here, not all; method: immunoSEQ multiplex PCR. The sample lists 2 million to 2.5 million clones; approximately 96% were seen once. Sequenced input: naive CD4+ T cells sorted from blood. Specified subset: CD45RA+ positively selected. These receptors were collected from a man between 18 and 29 years old in good health.

The V gene is TRBV5-4, the J gene TRBJ2-2; TRBD1 agrees at 9 bases. The V gene's germline CDR1 is SGHNT and CDR2 YYREEE (reference sequence). The CDR3 spans 15 residues. The V segment lost 4 bases and the J segment 4 bases; nucleotides outside the gene matches: 5. The chain's CDR3 is CASSRDRVGTGELFF. CDR3 bases: TGTGCCAGCAGCCGGGACAGGGTGGGCACCGGGGAGCTGTTTTTT.

This chain links TRBV11-3 with TRBJ2-5; either TRBD1 or TRBD2 may fit D (5 bases each). This CDR3 region has 15 residues. Germline V CDR1 and CDR2: SGHNT, YENEEA. V lost 1 base and J lost 8, with 17 bases in between. In DNA, the CDR3 is TGTGCCAGCAGCTTAGGCGGCCATAGGGGAGACACCCAGTACTTC. Translation gives CASSLGGHRGDTQYF.

This chain joins TRBV4-2 and TRBJ2-5; the match to TRBD2 covers 16 bases. V was pared by 3 bases and J by 3 bases, with 4 bases of the junction left unmatched. The CDR3 loop spans 17 amino acids. CDR1 and CDR2 (germline): LGHNA, YNFKEQ. Written as DNA, the CDR3 is TGTGCCAGCAGCCAGGGGACTAGCGGGGGGGCGGAAGAGACCCAGTACTTC. Translated, it gives CASSQGTSGGAEETQYF.

This chain joins TRBV7-3 and TRBJ2-5; D gene ambiguous. Germline V CDR1 and CDR2: SGHTA, FQGTGA. Trimming removed 7 bases from V and 0 bases from J, with 9 bases in between. The CDR3 is made up of 13 amino acids. The CDR3 region has the DNA TGTGCCAGCACCCGAACAGACCAAGAGACCCAGTACTTC. Encoded protein: CASTRTDQETQYF.

The V gene is TRBV2, the J gene TRBJ2-6, with D uncertain. V dropped 2 bases and J dropped 0 bases, with 5 bases sitting between them. The germline V gene encodes CDR1 SNHLY and CDR2 FYNNEI. The CDR3 contains 15 residues. As DNA, the CDR3 is TGTGCCAGCAGTGAAAGTCCCTCTGGGGCCAACGTCCTGACTTTC. Protein product: CASSESPSGANVLTF.

The V and J genes are TRBV6-4 and TRBJ2-6; D might be TRBD1 (6 bases). The length of the CDR3 is 15 residues. V dropped 3 bases and J dropped 1 base, with 7 bases sitting between them. Germline V lookup: CDR1 MRHNA, CDR2 SNTAGT. Here the CDR3 DNA reads TGTGCCAGCAGTGAAGGGGGTTCTGGGGCCAACGTCCTGACTTTC. Translating it yields CASSEGGSGANVLTF.

The rearrangement joins TRBV28 to TRBJ1-1; no clear D. This CDR3 comprises 12 residues. The germline V and J ends were trimmed by 2 bases and 11 bases, with 12 bases remaining between them. From germline, CDR1 is MDHEN and CDR2 SYDVKM. CDR3 sequence (DNA): TGTGCCAGCAGTTTACTGGGGATATGGGCTTTCTTT. Translation gives CASSLLGIWAFF.

The chain uses TRBV6-5 and TRBJ2-1, with 9 bases lining up with TRBD1. Germline CDR1 MNHEY, CDR2 SVGAGI. J was trimmed by 7 bases and V by 5 bases; bases with no gene match: 9. The CDR3 sequence is 15 residues long. The CDR3 DNA reads TGTGCCAGCAGTCAAAGGACAGGGGCCTTTAATGAGCAGTTCTTC. Its protein product is CASSQRTGAFNEQFF.

The V gene is TRBV30, the J gene TRBJ2-7; tentative D call: TRBD2 (6 bases). Germline CDR1 reads GTSNPN; CDR2 reads SVGIG (reference sequence). V was clipped by 3 bases and J by 4 bases, with 13 bases between them. This CDR3 spans 13 amino acids. The CDR3 DNA reads TGTGCCTGGAGACCTCGGGAGCGGTACGAGCAGTACTTC. Encoded protein: CAWRPRERYEQYF.

To note about this clone: A junction boundary mismatches the germline segment, possibly from a read error. J is TRBJ2-5 and V is TRBV7-7, with TRBD2 matching over 12 bases. This CDR3 contains 16 residues. From germline, CDR1 is SSHAT and CDR2 FNYEAQ (reference sequence). The CDR3 spells CASSLATSGSGETQYF. The CDR3 nucleotides are TGTGCTAGCAGCTTAGCGACTAGCGGGAGCGGAGAGACCCAGTACTTC.

The gene calls are TRBV25-1 and TRBJ1-6; the D is unclear. CDR1 MGHDK and CDR2 SYGVNS come from the germline V gene. Trimming stripped 1 base from V and 10 bases from J, with 14 bases between. This CDR3 comprises 15 residues. The CDR3 nucleotides are TGTGCCAGCAGTGAATCAACCCCGTCCCTGTCACCCCTCCACTTT. It codes for CASSESTPSLSPLHF.

The V call is TRBV27, the J call TRBJ1-5; no clear D gene. The CDR3 is made up of 15 amino acids. V dropped 8 bases and J dropped 0 bases, with 14 bases sitting between them. CDR1 is MNHEY, CDR2 SMNVEV, per germline (reference sequence). For the CDR3, the DNA is TGTGCCAGCCGAGTAGTGGCGTATAGCAATCAGCCCCAGCATTTT. Protein product: CASRVVAYSNQPQHF.

Turning to this clone: In the same sample, other DNA sequences code for this CDR3. The chain couples TRBV2 to TRBJ2-7; D possibly corresponds to TRBD1 (5 bases). The germline V gene encodes CDR1 SNHLY and CDR2 FYNNEI. The CDR3 length is 14 residues. The ends were cut back, 4 bases at V and 0 bases at J, with 10 bases in the middle. The CDR3 sequence: CASSARGHSYEQYF. CDR3 sequence (DNA): TGTGCCAGCAGTGCAAGGGGTCACTCCTACGAGCAGTACTTC.

This sequence joins TRBV7-9 and TRBJ1-6; 8 bases agree with TRBD1. The CDR3 loop spans 19 amino acids. The V segment lost 2 bases and the J segment 3 bases; nucleotides outside the gene matches: 12. The V gene's germline CDR1 is SEHNR and CDR2 FQNEAQ (reference sequence). CDR3 protein: CASSLSVTGGFFYNSPLHF. The DNA of the CDR3 is TGTGCCAGCAGCTTATCGGTCACAGGGGGTTTCTTCTATAATTCACCCCTCCACTTT.

This clone has only one observation. This chain uses TRBV30 with TRBJ1-2; the match to TRBD1 covers 7 bases. CDR3 size: 15 residues. V was clipped by 1 base and J by 6 bases; unmatched bases: 11. Germline V gives CDR1 GTSNPN, CDR2 SVGIG (reference sequence). CDR3 region: CAWSARGRLLNGYTF. CDR3 sequence (DNA): TGTGCCTGGAGTGCGAGGGGGCGCCTTTTAAATGGCTACACCTTC.

The chain employs TRBV5-1 and TRBJ1-3, with D possibly matching TRBD1 (6 bases). The CDR3 length is 15 residues. The germline V and J ends were trimmed by 0 bases and 4 bases, with 11 bases remaining between them. Germline assignment: CDR1 SGHRS and CDR2 YFSETQ. In DNA, the CDR3 is TGCGCCAGCAGCTTGGATCGGACAGCAGGAAACACCATATATTTT. It yields the protein CASSLDRTAGNTIYF.

This chain joins TRBV5-1 and TRBJ2-1, with D perhaps matching TRBD1 (8 bases). Germline V CDR1 and CDR2: SGHRS, YFSETQ. With 0 bases removed from V and 5 bases from J, the gap between germline ends came to 15 bases. The CDR3 length is 16 residues. The CDR3 is CASSLEAGQVNNEQFF. The CDR3 coding sequence is TGCGCCAGCAGCTTGGAAGCGGGACAGGTTAACAATGAGCAGTTCTTC.

This chain links TRBV4-2 with TRBJ2-1, with 10 nucleotides matching TRBD2. Germline V gene data show CDR1 as LGHNA and CDR2 as YNFKEQ. The CDR3 runs 16 residues. V was clipped by 0 bases and J by 9 bases; unmatched bases: 8. CDR3 region: CASSQENQRGGLEQFF. CDR3 coding DNA: TGTGCCAGCAGCCAAGAGAACCAGCGGGGGGGCCTTGAGCAGTTCTTC.

The V gene is TRBV2, the J gene TRBJ2-7; 7 bases are shared with TRBD1. Germline trimming cut 7 bases from V and 6 bases from J; bases unmatched to any gene: 9. This CDR3 comprises 13 residues. Germline loops: CDR1 SNHLY, CDR2 FYNNEI. The CDR3 here is CASKYRGSGEQYF. The CDR3 nucleotides are TGTGCCAGCAAGTACAGGGGCTCTGGCGAGCAGTACTTC.

The V call is TRBV10-3, the J call TRBJ2-7; 7 bases fit TRBD1. This CDR3 region has 12 residues. The V gene's germline CDR1 is ENHRY and CDR2 SYGVKD. The V and J ends lost 10 bases and 2 bases, in that order; junction bases with no gene match: 5. In DNA, the CDR3 is TGTGCCACACGGACAGGTCCCTACGAGCAGTACTTC. Translated, it gives CATRTGPYEQYF.

The table lists this clone with a count of one. In DNA, the CDR3 is TGTGCCAGCAGTGTTTTTCACCGGACAGGGAACACCGGGGAGCTGTTTTTT. Residues: CASSVFHRTGNTGELFF. The chain couples TRBV2 to TRBJ2-2, with 7 bases that match TRBD1. The CDR3 has 17 amino acids. V was pared by 4 bases and J by 1 base, with 9 bases of the junction left unmatched. Looked up from germline, CDR1 is SNHLY and CDR2 is FYNNEI.

CDR3 in amino acids: CASSLFRIEETQYF. The CDR3 DNA follows: TGTGCCAGCAGCTTGTTTAGGATAGAAGAGACCCAGTACTTC. The chain is built from TRBV5-4 and TRBJ2-5; D not certain. Germline CDR1 is SGHNT and CDR2 is YYREEE (reference sequence). V shed 1 base and J shed 3 bases, with 10 bases lying between them. The CDR3 spans 14 residues.

This clone was seen a handful of times. This sequence joins TRBV6-6 and TRBJ1-6, with a weak D call TRBD1 (6 bases). Germline V gene sequence: CDR1 MNHNY, CDR2 SVGAGI (reference sequence). CDR3 length equals 15 residues. The V end was cut by 3 bases, the J end by 7 bases, with 13 bases between. The CDR3 sequence: CASSYVQGPNSPLHF. The CDR3 DNA reads TGTGCCAGCAGTTATGTTCAGGGGCCGAATTCACCCCTCCACTTT.

The V gene is TRBV6-6, the J gene TRBJ1-1, with D perhaps matching TRBD1 (5 bases). The CDR3 totals 16 residues. Germline V gives CDR1 MNHNY, CDR2 SVGAGI (reference sequence). The germline V and J ends were trimmed by 2 bases and 6 bases, with 19 bases remaining between them. This CDR3 reads CASSYRSPGFGAEAFF. The CDR3 DNA reads as TGTGCCAGCAGTTACCGATCCCCAGGGTTTGGGGCTGAAGCTTTCTTT.

This clone was seen once. The same CDR3 is also encoded by other DNA sequences in this sample. The V and J genes are TRBV6-5 and TRBJ2-7; TRBD1 is a possible D gene (6 bases). The CDR3 has 14 residues. Germline V CDR1 and CDR2: MNHEY, SVGAGI. V lost 1 base, J lost 4 bases, and 11 bases lay in between. The CDR3 sequence is CASSYLTGAYEQYF. The CDR3 DNA is TGTGCCAGCAGTTACTTGACAGGAGCTTACGAGCAGTACTTC.

The V and J genes are TRBV7-2 and TRBJ2-7, with TRBD2 identical over 15 bases. The CDR3 covers 16 residues. The V and J ends lost 4 bases and 5 bases, in that order; junction bases with no gene match: 6. The germline V gene has CDR1 SGHTA and CDR2 FQGNSA. The CDR3 protein is CASSSRTSGRGDEQYF. The DNA for the CDR3 is TGTGCCAGCAGCTCTAGGACTAGCGGGAGGGGTGACGAGCAGTACTTC.

With respect to this clone: This sample also contains other DNA sequences that code for the same CDR3. The rearrangement joins TRBV7-8 to TRBJ2-2; the match to TRBD2 covers 8 bases. Germline V gives CDR1 SGHVS, CDR2 FQNEAQ. The ends lost 0 bases at V and 2 bases at J; junction bases unmatched: 2. This CDR3 region has 16 residues. The CDR3 region is CASSLATSGNTGELFF. DNA of the CDR3: TGTGCCAGCAGCTTAGCTACTAGCGGAAACACCGGGGAGCTGTTTTTT.

The count of this clone is one. The chain has TRBV5-4 and TRBJ2-1; 9 bases match TRBD2. This CDR3 region has 16 residues. J was trimmed by 4 bases and V by 4 bases; bases with no gene match: 9. Germline lookup yields CDR1 SGHNT and CDR2 YYREEE (reference sequence). In DNA form, the CDR3 reads TGTGCCAGCAGCGAAGGAGCGGGGGGACTATACAATGAGCAGTTCTTC. Its protein is CASSEGAGGLYNEQFF.

The rearrangement links TRBV18 to TRBJ2-5, with TRBD1 matching 7 bases. CDR1 and CDR2 from the germline V gene are KGHSH and LQKENI. This CDR3 comprises 14 residues. Losses at the gene ends were 4 bases for V and 1 base for J; bases not matched to a gene: 3. CDR3: CASSQDRVQETQYF. In nucleotides, the CDR3 is TGTGCCAGCTCACAAGACAGGGTCCAAGAGACCCAGTACTTC.

Only a few counts were recorded for this clone. The chain couples TRBV7-2 to TRBJ2-4, with D possibly TRBD2 on 5 matching bases. The germline gives CDR1 SGHTA, CDR2 FQGNSA. The V and J ends lost 2 bases and 0 bases respectively, with 14 bases between them. The CDR3 has 17 residues. The CDR3 region has the DNA TGTGCCAGCAGCTTATCCCCCCGGACTGTAGCCAAAAACATTCAGTACTTC. It translates to CASSLSPRTVAKNIQYF.